This TCR beta chain was recovered during a study of siplizumab effects on memory and regulatory T cells. Study-wide results and limits: The average Treg-derived proportion among mappable alloreactive CD4+ clones was around 65% with siplizumab versus 25% to 30% in controls. Alloreactive sequences tracing back to unstimulated CD4+ memory cells were significantly reduced by siplizumab.

On this clone: Its specificity is not known.

V lost 7 bases, J lost 4 bases, and 14 bases lay in between. Per the germline V gene, CDR1 is MDHEN and CDR2 is SYDVKM. The CDR3 length is 13 residues. Profiled with immunoSEQ multiplex PCR; TCRdb holds only in-frame clones, not every one. The sample yields 75,000 to 100,000 clones, roughly 94% seen once. The rearrangement links TRBV28 to TRBJ2-7; tentatively, D is TRBD1 (6 bases). The TCR originated in a human donor in good health. Material: non-Treg CD4+ T cells sorted from blood. CDR3: CASTSGTPYEQYF. The CDR3 DNA is TGTGCCAGCACCTCGGGGACACCGTACGAGCAGTACTTC.